Listed below are T cell receptor beta chains from one sample, sequenced in a study of cytomegalovirus exposure and HLA in healthy donors. The assay was immunoSEQ multiplex PCR, and TCRdb's table has in-frame clones only and misses some. The sample consists of about 200,000 clones, over 80% of them appearing once. The material sequenced was PBMCs. Receptor source: a boy between 2 and 10 years old in good health and CMV-seronegative. Both conserved end residues are part of each CDR3. Each record gives: CDR3 DNA, CDR3 protein, D gene, J gene, V gene, clone size. D genes are given only for firm matches. Clone size is stated in some rows and not others, as once, few, many or a class when expanded.

TGTGCCAGCAGTGTTCGCGGGGGGGCGTACAATGAGCAGTTCTTC,CASSVRGGAYNEQFF,TRBD2,TRBJ2-1,TRBV6-6,NA
TGTGCCAGCAGCTGGACAGGGGGTTACAATCAGCCCCAGCATTTT,CASSWTGGYNQPQHF,TRBD1,TRBJ1-5,TRBV5-5,NA
TGTGCCAGCAGCCCTAAGCGGGGGGCCATACAAGAGACCCAGTACTTC,CASSPKRGAIQETQYF,TRBD2,TRBJ2-5,TRBV9,NA
TGTGCCAGCAGTTACTCGGTGTCAGGCTACAATGAGCAGTTCTTC,CASSYSVSGYNEQFF,NA,TRBJ2-1,TRBV6-5,NA
TGTGCCAGCAGTGAACGGAGGGCCAAGCAGTACTTC,CASSERRAKQYF,NA,TRBJ2-7,TRBV28,NA
TGTGCCAGCAGTTATCCGGGACAGGGATACGAGCAGTACTTC,CASSYPGQGYEQYF,TRBD1,TRBJ2-7,TRBV6-5,NA
TGTGCCAGCAGTAGGAACAGGGGGCTAATTTTCGCAACTAATGAAAAACTGTTTTTT,CASSRNRGLIFATNEKLFF,TRBD1,TRBJ1-4,TRBV2,NA
TGTGCCTGGAGTGTACGTGGTCTATTAGAGACCCAGTACTTC,CAWSVRGLLETQYF,NA,TRBJ2-5,TRBV30,NA
TGCAGCGTATTTCAACAGGACCTTAACTATGGCTACACCTTC,CSVFQQDLNYGYTF,NA,TRBJ1-2,TRBV29-1,NA
TGTGCCAGCACCCCTTATCGGGGTACGGTCGGGGAGCTGTTTTTT,CASTPYRGTVGELFF,NA,TRBJ2-2,TRBV7-9,NA
TGTGCCAGCAGGACAGGGACAGGTATCCCCGCTGGCTACACCTTC,CASRTGTGIPAGYTF,TRBD1,TRBJ1-2,TRBV6-6,once
TGTGCTAGCAGCTTAGGGGGAGTAAGTGAGCAGTTCTTC,CASSLGGVSEQFF,NA,TRBJ2-1,TRBV7-7,few
TGTGCCAGCAGAGACAGGGGCAATCAGCCCCAGCATTTT,CASRDRGNQPQHF,TRBD1,TRBJ1-5,TRBV19,NA
TGTGCCAGCAGCTTCGGCTATCAGGACGGGGGAGATGGCTACACCTTC,CASSFGYQDGGDGYTF,NA,TRBJ1-2,TRBV11-2,NA
TGTGCCAGCAGCTGGACTAGCGGGGGACTAACAGATACGCAGTATTTT,CASSWTSGGLTDTQYF,TRBD2,TRBJ2-3,TRBV7-2,once
TGTGCCAGCAGCTTAGGCCGTGGGGGACAGACGACCTACGAGCAGTACTTC,CASSLGRGGQTTYEQYF,TRBD1,TRBJ2-7,TRBV13,once
TGCGCCAGCAGCTACGGACAGGGAATCCACGAGCAGTACTTC,CASSYGQGIHEQYF,TRBD1,TRBJ2-7,TRBV5-1,NA
TGTGCCAGCAGTTCATGGACTAGCGGGAGTCCAGATACGCAGTATTTT,CASSSWTSGSPDTQYF,TRBD2,TRBJ2-3,TRBV27,NA
TGTGCTAGTGGTGCAAATAGCGGCCAAGAGACCCAGTACTTC,CASGANSGQETQYF,NA,TRBJ2-5,TRBV12-5,NA
TGTGCCTGGGCAACAGGGACCTCCTACGAGCAGTACTTC,CAWATGTSYEQYF,NA,TRBJ2-7,TRBV30,NA
TGTGCCAGCAGCTTACCCGGGGTAGCGGGGTGGGGTGAGCAGTTCTTC,CASSLPGVAGWGEQFF,TRBD2,TRBJ2-1,TRBV7-9,NA
TGTGCCAGCAGCGTAGGGCCCCCGGGACAGGGGGTGGCAGATACGCAGTATTTT,CASSVGPPGQGVADTQYF,TRBD1,TRBJ2-3,TRBV9,NA
TGTGCCAGCAGCCAAGGTGGGGGGGCCTACCATTCACAAGAGACCCAGTACTTC,CASSQGGGAYHSQETQYF,NA,TRBJ2-5,TRBV14,NA
TGTGCCAGCAGCGGGGACAGGTGGGGGACTGAAGCTTTCTTT,CASSGDRWGTEAFF,TRBD1,TRBJ1-1,TRBV6-5,once
TGTGCCAGCAGTTACTTCCTAGAAGCGAACACCGGGGAGCTGTTTTTT,CASSYFLEANTGELFF,NA,TRBJ2-2,TRBV6-6,NA
TGTGCCAGCAGCTTAGGCGGGAACACTGAAGCTTTCTTT,CASSLGGNTEAFF,NA,TRBJ1-1,TRBV5-5,once
TGTGCCAGCAGTTTAGCGGGAGGGGTCGATACGCAGTATTTT,CASSLAGGVDTQYF,TRBD2,TRBJ2-3,TRBV6-5,NA
TGTGCCAGCAGGTCGGGCGGGAGTCTCAACGAGCAGTTCTTC,CASRSGGSLNEQFF,TRBD2,TRBJ2-1,TRBV2,once
TGTGCCAGCTCACCTTCTTTGAGGGATTTGAACACTGAAGCTTTCTTT,CASSPSLRDLNTEAFF,NA,TRBJ1-1,TRBV18,once
TGTGCCAGCAGTTACTCGTTCGAGGGCATGGTAAAGACCCAGTACTTC,CASSYSFEGMVKTQYF,NA,TRBJ2-5,TRBV6-5,NA
TGTGCCAGTAGTATAGGACTTAACTATGGCTACACCTTC,CASSIGLNYGYTF,NA,TRBJ1-2,TRBV19,NA
TGTGCCAGCAGCTTATCCTTGACGGGTATGCGGGAGGAACTTAGCACAGATACGCAGTATTTT,CASSLSLTGMREELSTDTQYF,TRBD2,TRBJ2-3,TRBV13,NA
TGTGCCAGCAGTACGGGAGGGCCGGTTGTCTTC,CASSTGGPVVF,TRBD2,TRBJ2-7,TRBV6-6,few
TGCGCCAGCAGCGGGGGGCCAAACACAGATACGCAGTATTTT,CASSGGPNTDTQYF,NA,TRBJ2-3,TRBV10-1,NA
TGTGCCAGCAGCTTAGCCCTATCCCGCTACGAGCAGTACTTC,CASSLALSRYEQYF,NA,TRBJ2-7,TRBV14,NA
TGTGCCAGCAGTGAGGCGGACAGGGGACTATTAGGCTACACCTTC,CASSEADRGLLGYTF,TRBD1,TRBJ1-2,TRBV6-1,NA
TGTGCCAGCAGCCCGAGACAGGGGGGAGTCACAGATACGCAGTATTTT,CASSPRQGGVTDTQYF,TRBD1,TRBJ2-3,TRBV9,NA
TGTGCCAGCAGCTCACGGCGGTCAGAGGGCACCGGGGAGCTGTTTTTT,CASSSRRSEGTGELFF,NA,TRBJ2-2,TRBV13,NA
TGTGCCAGCTCATGGCGGGGGACCTTTTTATCGTTCTTC,CASSWRGTFLSFF,TRBD2,TRBJ2-1,TRBV2,NA
TGTGCCAGCTCACCACCGGTAGGAGGGCAGTATTTT,CASSPPVGGQYF,NA,TRBJ2-3,TRBV18,NA
TGTGCCAGTAGTATCCCGGACAGGGGCTCTGGGGCCAACGTCCTGACTTTC,CASSIPDRGSGANVLTF,TRBD1,TRBJ2-6,TRBV19,NA
TGTGCCAGCAGCTTAGCGCGGTCCTCCCAAGGGACCCAGTACTTC,CASSLARSSQGTQYF,NA,TRBJ2-5,TRBV7-8,NA
TGCGCCAGCAGCCCATATTTTGGGACAATGAAAAACGAGCAGTACTTC,CASSPYFGTMKNEQYF,NA,TRBJ2-7,TRBV5-1,NA
TGTGCCAGCAGTTGGAGCGCGGTTAACTATGGCTACACCTTC,CASSWSAVNYGYTF,NA,TRBJ1-2,TRBV27,NA
TGTGCCAGTAGTGAACAGTACAATGAGCAGTTCTTC,CASSEQYNEQFF,NA,TRBJ2-1,TRBV19,NA
TGTGCCAGCAGCCAGCACCCCCGGGACACCGGGGAGCTGTTTTTT,CASSQHPRDTGELFF,NA,TRBJ2-2,TRBV4-2,NA
TGTGCCAGCAGTTACGGGAGGATCCTCTACGAGCAGTACTTC,CASSYGRILYEQYF,NA,TRBJ2-7,TRBV6-6,NA
TGTGCCAGCAGCCGAGGCTACACTGAAGCTTTCTTT,CASSRGYTEAFF,NA,TRBJ1-1,TRBV11-2,few
TGTGCCAGCAGCTTGGACGGGGGCACAGATACGCAGTATTTT,CASSLDGGTDTQYF,NA,TRBJ2-3,TRBV5-6,NA
TGTGCCAGCAGCCCGGGACAGAAGGGTACGCAGTATTTT,CASSPGQKGTQYF,TRBD1,TRBJ2-3,TRBV6-1,NA
TGTGCCAGCAGCCAAGAGAGAGGGGGTAGAGAGCGGGATTTAGCCTACGAGCAGTACTTC,CASSQERGGRERDLAYEQYF,NA,TRBJ2-7,TRBV4-2,NA
TGTGCCAGCAGGGGACTGGGGAACACTGAAGCTTTCTTT,CASRGLGNTEAFF,NA,TRBJ1-1,TRBV6-1,NA
TGCGCCAGCAGCTTGGGGGCTCGGGAGACCCAGTACTTC,CASSLGARETQYF,NA,TRBJ2-5,TRBV5-1,NA
TGTGCCAGCACGGACAGGCTGAACACTGAAGCTTTCTTT,CASTDRLNTEAFF,TRBD1,TRBJ1-1,TRBV2,many
TGTGCTAGTGGTTTCCCTTTGCGGGGGCCCACCGGGGAGCTGTTTTTT,CASGFPLRGPTGELFF,NA,TRBJ2-2,TRBV12-5,NA
TGTGCCAGCAGCGCACGGGGACAGGGGGCGGGGTACGAGCAGTACTTC,CASSARGQGAGYEQYF,TRBD1,TRBJ2-7,TRBV27,NA
TGCGCCAGCAGCCAGTCACAGGGGACCTATGGCTACACCTTC,CASSQSQGTYGYTF,TRBD1,TRBJ1-2,TRBV4-1,NA
TGTGCCAGTAGTTCAGGGATGAACACTGAAGCTTTCTTT,CASSSGMNTEAFF,NA,TRBJ1-1,TRBV19,NA
TGTGCCAGCAGCGTAGGAGGGGACAGAAATTCACCCCTCCACTTT,CASSVGGDRNSPLHF,TRBD1,TRBJ1-6,TRBV9,NA